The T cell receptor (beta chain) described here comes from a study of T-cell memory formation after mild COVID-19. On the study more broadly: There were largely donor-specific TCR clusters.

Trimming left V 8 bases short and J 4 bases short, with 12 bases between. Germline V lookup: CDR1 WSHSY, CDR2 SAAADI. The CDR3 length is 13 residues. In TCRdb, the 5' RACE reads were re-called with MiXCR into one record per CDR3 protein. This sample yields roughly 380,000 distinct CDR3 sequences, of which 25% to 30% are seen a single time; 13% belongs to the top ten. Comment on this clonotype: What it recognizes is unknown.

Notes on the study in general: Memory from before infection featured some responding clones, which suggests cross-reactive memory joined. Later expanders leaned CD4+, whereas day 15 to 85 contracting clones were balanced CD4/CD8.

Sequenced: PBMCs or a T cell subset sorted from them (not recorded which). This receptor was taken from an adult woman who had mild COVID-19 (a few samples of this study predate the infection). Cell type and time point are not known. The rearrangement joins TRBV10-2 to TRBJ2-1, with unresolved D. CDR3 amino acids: CASDTRNYNEQFF. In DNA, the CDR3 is TGCGCCAGCGATACAAGGAATTACAATGAGCAGTTCTTC.